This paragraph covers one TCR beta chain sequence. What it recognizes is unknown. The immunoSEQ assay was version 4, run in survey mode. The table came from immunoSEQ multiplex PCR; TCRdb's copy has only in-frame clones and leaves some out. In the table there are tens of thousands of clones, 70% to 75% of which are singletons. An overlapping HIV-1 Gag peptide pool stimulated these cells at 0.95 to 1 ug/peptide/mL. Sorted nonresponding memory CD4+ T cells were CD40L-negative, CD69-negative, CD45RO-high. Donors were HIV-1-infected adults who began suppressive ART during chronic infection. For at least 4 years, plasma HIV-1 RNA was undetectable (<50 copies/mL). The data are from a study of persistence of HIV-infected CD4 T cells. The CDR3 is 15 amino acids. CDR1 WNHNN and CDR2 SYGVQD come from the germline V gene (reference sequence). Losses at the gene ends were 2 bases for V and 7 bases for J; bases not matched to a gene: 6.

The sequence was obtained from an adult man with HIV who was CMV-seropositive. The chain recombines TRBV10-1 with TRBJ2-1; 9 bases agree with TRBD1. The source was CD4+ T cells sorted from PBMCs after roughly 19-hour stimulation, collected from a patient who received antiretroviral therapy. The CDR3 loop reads CASSETQGARNEQFF. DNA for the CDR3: TGCGCCAGCAGTGAGACACAGGGGGCGAGGAATGAGCAGTTCTTC.